These T cell receptor beta chains were read from a single sample in a study of blood T cell repertoires in COVID-19. The data were produced by immunoSEQ multiplex PCR, yet TCRdb's version contains in-frame clones alone and is incomplete. Altogether 350,000 to 450,000 clones are present, 87% being singletons, with the ten largest covering 1.9%. Source material: PBMCs or T cells enriched from blood (not recorded which). These receptors all stem from a man in his forties in a cohort exposed to, infected with or recovered from COVID-19 (not recorded which). The CDR3 runs from the conserved cysteine through the conserved F or W.

V gene	J gene	CDR3 protein
TRBV1	TRBJ1-1	CTSSQQGTEAFF
TRBV10-3	TRBJ2-1	CAISTGQKGDEQFF
TRBV7-2	TRBJ1-2	CASSSGVFGYTF
TRBV14	TRBJ2-1	CASSQWTSGNYNEQFF
TRBV3-1/TRBV3-2	TRBJ1-3	CASSHEGQRGNTIYF
TRBV5-4	TRBJ2-5	CASSRDYQETQYF
TRBV28	TRBJ2-1	CASRTQGRDPNEQFF
TRBV2	TRBJ1-1	CASRYRQGTNTEAFF
TRBV2	TRBJ2-2	CASSEVEGGFGGELFF
TRBV3-1/TRBV3-2	TRBJ2-5	CASSQDVVLGGRALETQYF
TRBV21-1	TRBJ1-3	CASSKYRAGSLDSGNTIYF
TRBV5-1	TRBJ1-1	CASSLGTRAFF
TRBV7-9	TRBJ2-1	CASSLGRTGQGEQFF
TRBV5-8	TRBJ2-7	CASSLYGQGTYEQYF
TRBV5-1	TRBJ1-6	CASSTGQGGSPLHF
TRBV2	TRBJ1-4	CASTEGQGGEKLFF
TRBV19	TRBJ2-1	CASSNLKSGSSYNEQFF
TRBV7-9	TRBJ1-2	CASSLVYREGGYTF
TRBV27	TRBJ1-2	CASSRVGYGYTF
TRBV15	TRBJ1-5	CATSREGPRPQHF
TRBV30	TRBJ2-2	CAWSVDKADTGELFF
TRBV6-5	TRBJ2-7	CASSYSYRASYEQYF
TRBV7-6	TRBJ1-4	CASSLAEINEKLFF
TRBV2	TRBJ1-1	CASSVGGNTEAFF
TRBV2	TRBJ1-5	CASSLQGGQPQHF
TRBV29-1	TRBJ1-4	CSIRVNSFNEKLFF
TRBV27	TRBJ2-7	CASSSRTSGRDEQYF
TRBV5-4	TRBJ2-2	CASSLGLAGATNTGELFF
TRBV19	TRBJ2-1	CASSLLHTSGSLDEQFF
TRBV5-1	TRBJ2-2	CASSFGIAGVIGELFF
TRBV6-4	TRBJ2-7	CASSATGTSVTYEQYF
TRBV6-6	TRBJ2-3	CASSRGTSGRALSGTDTQYF
TRBV9	TRBJ2-3	CASSRTGSSTDTQYF
TRBV7-2	TRBJ1-4	CASSQRTGLNEKLFF
TRBV10-2	TRBJ1-4	CASSPGGTNEKLFF
TRBV2	TRBJ2-1	CASSLQGVSPSEQFF
TRBV5-4	TRBJ1-2	CASSYPGTPTGYTF
TRBV6-5	TRBJ1-2	CASSPRTVYGYTF
TRBV11-2	TRBJ1-2	CASSFSRGNHGYTF
TRBV5-1	TRBJ2-2	CASTPLTSGSTGELFF
TRBV6-5	TRBJ2-1	CASSYGSVHGYNEQFF
TRBV3-1/TRBV3-2	TRBJ1-1	CASSQGQGIKAFF
TRBV3-1/TRBV3-2	TRBJ2-7	CASSQSGGPYEQYF
TRBV20-1	TRBJ2-7	CSASSERETPYEQYF
TRBV7-8	TRBJ2-5	CASSFGGKQTQYF
TRBV7-9	TRBJ2-7	CASSSADRKGSPQQYF
TRBV18	TRBJ2-5	CASSPRSWRETQYF
TRBV2	TRBJ2-3	CASSEKWANTDTQYF
TRBV2	TRBJ2-1	CASRTGTRVNNEQFF
TRBV28	TRBJ1-5	CASRAGGSVQPQHF
TRBV5-1	TRBJ1-6	CASSPQGSTYNSPLHF
TRBV3-1/TRBV3-2	TRBJ1-1	CASSQDYRGGAFF